The T cell receptor (beta chain) under discussion was sequenced for a study of blood T cell repertoires in COVID-19. Study background: From T cells, B-cell-depleted T cells, or PBMCs came the material, which was cDNA or gDNA.

CDR1 is MNHEY and CDR2 is SMNVEV in the germline V gene (reference sequence). The CDR3 totals 14 residues. V lost 7 bases to trimming and J lost 5 bases; unmatched junction nucleotides: 6. Data came from immunoSEQ multiplex PCR; TCRdb stores just in-frame clones and leaves some out. The sample comprises about 150,000 clones, over 90% of which are singletons, and approximately 0.48% rests with the top ten. Source material: peripheral blood. This TCR was sampled from a man between 45 and 60 years old with acute or convalescent COVID-19. The genes are TRBV27 and TRBJ2-3; 10 bases match TRBD2. As DNA, the CDR3 is TGTGCCAGCAACCTAGCGGGAGCGAAAGATACGCAGTATTTT. Its translation is CASNLAGAKDTQYF.